This record concerns one T cell receptor (beta chain) sequence. Its antigen is unknown. Preparation of the TCRbeta library was carried out with unique molecular identifiers. TCRdb redid the calling of the PCR reads with MiXCR, one entry per CDR3 protein. Of 800,000 to 1,000,000 distinct CDR3 sequences in the sample, roughly 29% were seen once. The sample comes from a study of T-cell reconstitution after alpha-beta-depleted transplantation in children. General observations from the study: T cells produced anew were the main source of T-cell counts and diversity one year after transplant. Several hundred rapidly expanded clones from non-depleted graft cells reportedly supplied alpha-beta T cells about two months post-transplant. Surviving recipient T cells and thymic progenitors produced the high day-60 TCRbeta diversity seen in some patients.

V shed 4 bases and J shed 4 bases, with 21 bases lying between them. Germline CDR1 SGDLS, CDR2 YYNGEE. The CDR3 consists of 16 residues. The material was PBMCs, mostly from graft donor cells, obtained 360 days after TCRalphabeta/CD19-depleted stem cell transplant. The V call is TRBV9, the J call TRBJ2-7, with a weak D call TRBD2 (5 bases). The sequence was obtained from a boy under three years old who had a stem cell transplant for SCID, so the T cells may come from the graft donor. In DNA form, the CDR3 reads TGTGCCAGCAGCCCCGAGGGAACAGTAAGAATATACGAGCAGTACTTC. This sequence encodes CASSPEGTVRIYEQYF.